Below are 2 T cell receptor beta chains sequenced from a single sample in a study of PD-L1 blockade in urothelial cancer. The method was immunoSEQ multiplex PCR; TCRdb's version includes in-frame clones alone and lacks a portion of them. The sample lists fewer than 40,000 clones; around 90% were seen once. The specimen was PBMCs, collected around atezolizumab (anti-PD-L1) treatment. Receptors originate from a man between 65 and 85 years old with urothelial cancer.

This chain joins TRBV6-5 and TRBJ1-5; no reliable D call. V was clipped by 0 bases and J by 5 bases, with 11 bases between them. The CDR3 runs to 15 residues. The germline V gene has CDR1 MNHEY and CDR2 SVGAGI. DNA of the CDR3: TGTGCCAGCAGTTACTCGAGGCCTAACCATCAGCCCCAGCATTTT. Translating it yields CASSYSRPNHQPQHF.

The rearrangement uses TRBV5-1 and TRBJ2-2; D unclear. V lost 2 bases and J 0 bases, leaving 8 bases between the germline ends. Germline lookup yields CDR1 SGHRS and CDR2 YFSETQ. The length of the CDR3 is 15 residues. CDR3 in DNA: TGCGCCAGCAGCTTCGAGACTCCGAACACCGGGGAGCTGTTTTTT. This gives the protein CASSFETPNTGELFF.